Below, one T cell receptor (beta chain) is given with its context. The data stem from a study of blood T cell repertoires in COVID-19. Overall study context: The United States, Italy and Spain provided the acute and convalescent COVID-19 samples. PBMCs, B-cell-depleted T cells, or T cells were the source of the cDNA or gDNA that made up the material.

Original methodology: Cell counts per sample came from amplifying reference gene primers. The method was immunoSEQ multiplex PCR; TCRdb's version includes in-frame clones alone and lacks a portion of them. V, J and clone size derive from that table, while D and trimming were established from the DNA sequence. This table holds some 170,000 clones, about 91% found once. Trimming cost V 1 base and J 5 bases, with 10 bases left between them. The CDR3 spans 15 residues. The germline V gene encodes CDR1 KGHDR and CDR2 SFDVKD. The chain has TRBV24-1 and TRBJ1-4; D is ambiguous. The receptor was isolated from a woman in her 50s with acute or convalescent COVID-19. What was sequenced was peripheral blood. As DNA, the CDR3 is TGTGCCACCAGTGATTTCCCGCGCCCCAATGAAAAACTGTTTTTT. Protein: CATSDFPRPNEKLFF.